The 8 T cell receptor beta chains presented below share a single source sample, sequenced in a study of TIL therapy for anti-PD-1-resistant metastatic lung cancer. The libraries were made with immunoSEQ v3. The assay was immunoSEQ multiplex PCR, and TCRdb's table has in-frame clones only and misses some. Here the sample spans about 32,000 clones, 60% to 80% being singletons. This sample's time point: pre-treatment sample, taken before nivolumab and TIL therapy. Sequencing was performed on blood, taken at baseline. These receptors were obtained from a woman aged 30-85 years with non-small cell lung cancer.

There are a few counts of this clone. The chain uses TRBV19 and TRBJ1-2, with D unclear. CDR1 is LNHDA, CDR2 SQIVND, per germline (reference sequence). The CDR3 has 13 residues. V dropped 4 bases and J dropped 6 bases, with 12 bases sitting between them. CDR3 sequence reads: CASSTTSFNGYTF. For the CDR3, the DNA is TGTGCCAGTAGTACGACATCCTTTAATGGCTACACCTTC.

The rearrangement joins TRBV21-1 to TRBJ2-4; no check of the table's D call, TRBD1, against the DNA was made. TRBV21-1 constitutes a pseudogene. CDR3 length equals 13 residues. CDR3 amino acids: CASSRARTGHLNF. CDR3 nucleotide sequence: TGTGCCAGCAGCAGAGCAAGAACGGGACACTTGAACTTC.

This clone was detected a few times. The CDR3 protein is CASSLEPETQYF. For the CDR3, the DNA is TGTGCCAGCAGCTTAGAGCCTGAGACCCAGTACTTC. The chain is built from TRBV7-9 and TRBJ2-5; D remains unclear. The CDR3 is made up of 12 amino acids. The germline V gene encodes CDR1 SEHNR and CDR2 FQNEAQ (reference sequence). Trimming left V 1 base short and J 5 bases short, with 5 bases between. Drawing the rest from reference TRBV7-9 and TRBJ2-5, the complete variable domain is DTGVSQNPRHKITKRGQNVTFRCDPISEHNRLYWYRQTLGQGPEFLTYFQNEAQLEKSRLLSDRFSAERPKGSFSTLEIQRTEQGDSAMYLCASSLEPETQYFGPGTRLLVL.

This chain links TRBV5-1 with TRBJ2-1, with D possibly being TRBD2 (6 bases). The V end was cut by 0 bases, the J end by 7 bases, with 8 bases between. Germline assignment: CDR1 SGHRS and CDR2 YFSETQ. CDR3 length equals 13 residues. The CDR3 spells CASSLERVNEQFF. The CDR3 region has the DNA TGCGCCAGCAGCTTGGAGCGGGTAAATGAGCAGTTCTTC.

The CDR3 DNA follows: TGTGCCAGCTTCGATAGCGGGAGACCCAATGAGCAGTTCTTC. It codes for CASFDSGRPNEQFF. V gene TRBV6-1 combines with J gene TRBJ2-1; 9 bases are shared with TRBD2. The CDR3 covers 14 residues. CDR1 MNHNS and CDR2 SASEGT come from the germline V gene. The junction had 8 bases not matched to a gene; V was cut back by 8 bases and J by 6 bases.

The chain uses TRBV10-3 and TRBJ2-1, with TRBD2 matching 10 bases. CDR1 and CDR2 from the germline V gene are ENHRY and SYGVKD. Trimming at V came to 3 bases and at J to 8 bases, leaving 7 bases not matched to a gene. The CDR3 runs 15 residues. The CDR3 is CAISEPSGSDDEQFF. The CDR3 nucleotides read TGTGCCATCAGTGAACCTAGCGGGAGTGACGATGAGCAGTTCTTC.

The chain employs TRBV5-1 and TRBJ1-2; TRBD1 matches at 9 bases. Germline CDR1 and CDR2: SGHRS and YFSETQ. The CDR3 has 15 residues. V lost 0 bases and J lost 5; bases outside the gene matches: 5. CDR3 region: CASSLDGQGLYGYTF. The CDR3 DNA is TGCGCCAGCAGCTTGGATGGACAGGGGTTGTATGGCTACACCTTC.

V and J are TRBV19 and TRBJ2-5; D might be TRBD2 (6 bases). V lost 7 bases and J lost 9, with 21 bases in between. CDR3 length: 14 residues. The germline CDR1 and CDR2 sequences are LNHDA and SQIVND (reference sequence). The CDR3 region has the DNA TGTGCCAGTAAACCGGGACTGGACTTAGGGGCCCAGTACTTC. Translating it yields CASKPGLDLGAQYF.